This record looks at one TCR beta chain sequence and its context. Its antigen remains unidentified. Nothing much larger sits one base from this clone, and base qualities are not available. This entry is derived from a study of vaccination effects on CD4 cells after COVID-19 (dated by TCRdb to between 2021 and 2024). General notes on the study: Participants received two doses of either the BNT162b2 or the mRNA-1273 mRNA SARS-CoV-2 vaccine. In both COVID-19 convalescent patients and infection-naive vaccine recipients, the study compared SARS-CoV-2 spike-specific CD4+ TCR repertoires from before mRNA vaccination with those from after it. Altogether, nine to ten COVID-19 convalescent patients and several SARS-CoV-2-naive healthy vaccine recipients made up the full study. In the study, cultures from other donors were sequenced using the Oncomine TCR Beta short-read assay on an Illumina iSeq 100.

The paper's findings and limits, for the study overall: Marked clonal contraction was observed in both infection-induced and vaccine-induced clones at late post-vaccination timepoints, consistent with waning T cell responses. The study was limited by a small number of convalescent patients, and early post-infection timepoints were lacking. Among healthy vaccine recipients, nearly all vaccine-induced clones were SARS-CoV-2 mono-reactive, and just 1 of 255 was cross-reactive with common cold coronaviruses.

The germline V gene gives CDR1 as LGHNA and CDR2 as YSLEER. V was cut back by 1 base and J by 4 bases, leaving a gap of 7 bases between them. Reading from cysteine to phenylalanine, the CDR3 counts 14 amino acids. Only CDR3 DNA is held: 42 bases, read in frame from base 1. Libraries came from the immunoSEQ multiplex PCR assay. TCR beta CDR3 sequencing was performed on DNA from the cultured, isolated CD4+ T cells. The paper's data handling went like this. Non-productive TCR sequences were discarded, and reads were trimmed to the CDR3 region, with only CDR3s of 7 or more amino acids retained. The MANAFEST web app was used to identify antigen-specific clonotypes by comparing expansion in peptide wells with expansion in reference cultures. For clones to be considered positive, expansion at FDR<0.05 versus reference and all other wells, an odds ratio above 5, and a frequency above 0.1% in two replicate wells were required. Clonotypes significantly expanded in SARS-CoV-2 spike wells and in at least one common cold coronavirus spike condition were defined as cross-reactive. CDR3 similarity was assessed by Levenshtein distance with the stringdist R package, and unrooted trees were built with ape in R 3.6.1. The table was pulled from immuneACCESS by TCRdb, which kept in-frame rearrangements only. Such tables lose some clones; where checked, under half of the loss comes from unresolved V genes, and the rest has no known cause. V and J calls and clone size come straight from that table; D and trimming were deduced from the DNA. The sample records roughly 33,000 clones, around four fifths of which are singletons. In total, the top ten clones hold around 25% of the sample.

To identify antigen-specific CD4+ T cell clonotypes by their expansion, the ViraFEST assay first stimulated PBMC with viral peptide pools and then applied TCR sequencing. After roughly 11 days of culture, CD4+ T cells were isolated with the EasySep CD4+ T cell isolation kit. Healthy vaccine recipients had no prior SARS-CoV-2 infection, confirmed by negative nucleocapsid antibodies before and after vaccination. A few million PBMC per well were cultured with 8.5 to 10 ug/ml peptides in IMDM containing roughly 5% human AB serum, about 10 IU/ml IL-2 and gentamicin. On days 3 and 7, half of the culture medium was replaced with fresh IL-2-containing medium. Each peptide stimulation condition was cultured in triplicate wells unless otherwise noted. Using Ficoll-Paque Plus gradient centrifugation, PBMC were separated from whole blood and then either used fresh or cryopreserved at -140C. The overlapping peptide pools covered the spike proteins of SARS-CoV-2 as well as those of the common cold coronaviruses HCoV-NL63, HCoV-OC43 and HCoV-229E. Genomic DNA was extracted from cultured CD4+ T cells with the QIAamp micro DNA kit.

Sequencing used CD4+ T cells from PBMCs cultured with HCoV-OC43 spike peptides, obtained before COVID-19 vaccination. This specimen's cell subset or site label, per the study, means: HCoV-OC43 spike overlapping peptide pool stimulation. The receptor's source is a human donor who received a COVID-19 vaccine. The chain employs TRBV4-3 and TRBJ2-2; a tentative D call is TRBD2 (5 bases match). CDR3 protein: CASSQVLATGELFF. The sequenced DNA is TGCGCCAGCAGCCAAGTCCTAGCCACCGGGGAGCTGTTTTTT.